This is a list of T cell receptor beta chains from one sample in a study of blood T cells in healthy people across ages. TCRdb used MiXCR to reprocess the 5' RACE reads, holding one entry per CDR3 protein. Among fewer than 650,000 distinct CDR3 sequences listed, around a quarter were seen once. This sample also belongs to another study, concerning T cells of mothers and their children.

Sequencing used blood. The receptors derive from a boy aged 2 to 10 in good health. CDR3s include the opening cysteine and the closing phenylalanine or tryptophan. A D gene is named only where the DNA matches it firmly. Part of the rows lack a size; the others show once, few, many or a class for expanded clones.

V gene	clone size	J gene	D gene	CDR3 DNA	CDR3 protein
TRBV18	-	TRBJ2-3	TRBD2	TGTGCCAGCTCACCGCTTCTAGCGGGGGAAGCAGATACGCAGTATTTT	CASSPLLAGEADTQYF
TRBV12-3/TRBV12-4	few	TRBJ1-2	-	TGTGCCAGCAGTGAGACGCCGTCAGGAGGGCGTAACTATGGCTACACCTTC	CASSETPSGGRNYGYTF
TRBV9	few	TRBJ2-3	-	TGTGCCAGCAGTGCACCGACAGATACGCAGTATTTT	CASSAPTDTQYF
TRBV6-5	many	TRBJ2-1	TRBD2	TGTGCCAGCAGACTAGCGGCCTACAATGAGCAGTTCTTC	CASRLAAYNEQFF
TRBV6-2/TRBV6-3	-	TRBJ2-7	TRBD2	TGTGCCAGCAGTCCTAGACTAGCGGGCACCTACGAGCAGTACTTC	CASSPRLAGTYEQYF
TRBV29-1	-	TRBJ2-5	-	TGCAGCGTTGACTCTCCGACCCAAGAGACCCAGTACTTC	CSVDSPTQETQYF
TRBV7-7	many	TRBJ2-5	TRBD2	TGTGCTAGCAGCTCTGGCCGGCGCCTAGCGGGGGTTGGAGAGACCCAGTACTTC	CASSSGRRLAGVGETQYF
TRBV6-2/TRBV6-3	-	TRBJ2-7	-	TGTGCCAGCGCAACCAGAGTCCTAATTGACGAGCAGTACTTC	CASATRVLIDEQYF
TRBV12-3/TRBV12-4	few	TRBJ1-2	-	TGTGCCAGCAGTTTAGTCAGTGGTAGCCAGGGGAATGGCTACACCTTC	CASSLVSGSQGNGYTF
TRBV20-1	-	TRBJ2-1	TRBD2	TGCAGTGCTAGGCCGACGGGGGAGGGTGAGCAGTTCTTC	CSARPTGEGEQFF
TRBV20-1	-	TRBJ1-5	-	TGCAGTGCTCTCCCGATGGATCAGCCCCAGCATTTT	CSALPMDQPQHF
TRBV4-3	-	TRBJ2-7	-	TGCGCCAGCAGCCAAGACTTGACTATCGAGCAGTACTTC	CASSQDLTIEQYF
TRBV7-2	-	TRBJ2-7	TRBD1	TGTGCCAGCAGCTTTGCCCGGGACAGATCCTACGAGCAGTACTTC	CASSFARDRSYEQYF
TRBV20-1	-	TRBJ2-3	-	TGCAGTGCTGCGGACCCTTCCACAGATACGCAGTATTTT	CSAADPSTDTQYF
TRBV9	-	TRBJ1-2	-	TGTGCCAGCAGCGTAGAAACAGAGATCTATGGCTACACCTTC	CASSVETEIYGYTF
TRBV10-3	-	TRBJ2-5	-	TGTGCCATCAGTGAGGTGAAACAAGAGACCCAGTACTTC	CAISEVKQETQYF
TRBV27	few	TRBJ2-4	-	TGTGCCAGCAGTGTTCTCCCGGGATCCAAAAACATTCAGTACTTC	CASSVLPGSKNIQYF
TRBV11-1	-	TRBJ2-7	-	TGTGCCAGCAGTTTTTACTCCTACGAGCAGTACTTC	CASSFYSYEQYF
TRBV3-1	-	TRBJ2-2	TRBD1	TGTGCCAGCAGCCCGCTGACAGGGCGCACCGGGGAGCTGTTTTTT	CASSPLTGRTGELFF
TRBV6-1	-	TRBJ1-2	-	TGTGCCAGCAGTGAACGCAAAACCAGCGCAGGTTATGGCTACACCTTC	CASSERKTSAGYGYTF
TRBV2	few	TRBJ2-6	-	TGTGCCAGCAGTGATGGGGCTGGGGCCAACGTCCTGACTTTC	CASSDGAGANVLTF
TRBV29-1	few	TRBJ1-1	TRBD1	TGCAGTGCTCATCGGGGACAGCCGAACACTGAAGCTTTCTTT	CSAHRGQPNTEAFF
TRBV6-4	many	TRBJ2-3	-	TGTGCCAGCAGTAGGGGGGACACAGATACGCAGTATTTT	CASSRGDTDTQYF
TRBV20-1	-	TRBJ2-1	TRBD2	TGCAGTGCTAGCTCCGGGACTAGCGGCTACAATGAGCAGTTCTTC	CSASSGTSGYNEQFF
TRBV5-5	-	TRBJ2-7	-	TGTGCCAGCAGCTTGCAGGGGTCGGGCGCCTACGAGCAGTACTTC	CASSLQGSGAYEQYF
TRBV9	-	TRBJ2-3	TRBD1	TGTGCCAGCAGCGATCAGGACAGGGGGCATAAAGATACGCAGTATTTT	CASSDQDRGHKDTQYF
TRBV5-5	many	TRBJ2-6	-	TGTGCCAGCAGCTTGTTGGGGGGCGGAACAGGGGCCAACGTCCTGACTTTC	CASSLLGGGTGANVLTF
TRBV7-9	-	TRBJ2-3	TRBD2	TGTGCCAGCAGAGGAATCGGGACTAGCGGGAGGACAGATACGCAGTATTTT	CASRGIGTSGRTDTQYF
TRBV6-5	-	TRBJ2-1	-	TGTGCCAGCAGATTTACAGAGAATGAGCAGTTCTTC	CASRFTENEQFF
TRBV10-3	-	TRBJ1-2	-	TGTGCCATCAGTGAGAGGTCGGATGCTGCGGGTGGCTACACCTTC	CAISERSDAAGGYTF
TRBV29-1	-	TRBJ1-2	-	TGCAGCGTCCGGGATTGGTATGGCTACACCTTC	CSVRDWYGYTF
TRBV7-7	-	TRBJ2-5	TRBD2	TGTGCTAGCAGCGGCAACCTACTAGCGGGGGTAGAGACCCAGTACTTC	CASSGNLLAGVETQYF
TRBV20-1	few	TRBJ2-7	-	TGCAGTGCTAGAGTGGGGGAACCGGACGAGCAGTACTTC	CSARVGEPDEQYF
TRBV7-2	-	TRBJ2-1	-	TGTGCCAGCAGCTTATCCGAATACAATGAGCAGTTCTTC	CASSLSEYNEQFF
TRBV4-3	medium-sized	TRBJ2-7	-	TGCGCCAGCAGCCAAGGAACGCAGGTTGGAAACTCCTACGAGCAGTACTTC	CASSQGTQVGNSYEQYF
TRBV7-8	few	TRBJ2-3	TRBD2	TGTGCCAGCAGCCTCGCAGCGGGGGGGTGGGATACGCAGTATTTT	CASSLAAGGWDTQYF
TRBV5-1	-	TRBJ1-1	-	TGCGCCAGCAGCTTCAATAATGAAGCTTTCTTT	CASSFNNEAFF
TRBV19	-	TRBJ2-1	-	TGTGCCAGTAGTATAGAGGAGGCTCTTAGGAATGAGCAGTTCTTC	CASSIEEALRNEQFF
TRBV20-1	-	TRBJ2-5	-	TGCGGTGGAAGCGTTCAAGAGACCCAGTACTTC	CGGSVQETQYF
TRBV29-1	-	TRBJ2-3	TRBD2	TGCAGCGTTTCCGGGACTAGCGGGAGAACTGATACGCAGTATTTT	CSVSGTSGRTDTQYF
TRBV4-3	-	TRBJ2-1	TRBD2	TGCGCCAGCAGCCAAGATGGGACTAGCGAGAACAATGAGCAGTTCTTC	CASSQDGTSENNEQFF
TRBV2	-	TRBJ1-2	-	TGTGCCAACCTAGGGGACGGACAAAACTATGGCTACACCTTC	CANLGDGQNYGYTF
TRBV15	-	TRBJ2-2	TRBD1	TGTGCCACCAGCAGACCCCGGGACAGAAGCTACACCGGGGAGCTGTTTTTT	CATSRPRDRSYTGELFF
TRBV3-1	few	TRBJ2-2	-	TGTGCCAGCCAGGGGACATACACCGGGGAGCTGTTTTTT	CASQGTYTGELFF
TRBV11-2	many	TRBJ2-5	TRBD2	TGTGCCAGCAGCTTATATGGACTAGCGGGGATGGAGACCCAGTACTTC	CASSLYGLAGMETQYF
TRBV7-9	once	TRBJ1-5	-	TGTGCCAGCAGCCAAAGTGGGGGTCCCAATCAGCCCCAGCATTTT	CASSQSGGPNQPQHF
TRBV12-3/TRBV12-4	-	TRBJ1-2	-	TGTGCCAGCACCCCGGATGGGGCCTATGGCTACACCTTC	CASTPDGAYGYTF
TRBV6-5	-	TRBJ2-1	-	TGTGCCAGCAGTTCTTGGGGCAATGAGCAGTTCTTC	CASSSWGNEQFF
TRBV18	-	TRBJ2-4	-	TGTGCCAGCTCACCACCTTCAGGTGTAATGGGGATTCAGTACTTC	CASSPPSGVMGIQYF
TRBV6-6	-	TRBJ2-5	-	TGTGCCAGCAGGACGGGGTCCCACCAAGAGACCCAGTACTTC	CASRTGSHQETQYF
TRBV4-3	-	TRBJ2-5	-	TGCGCCAGCAGCCAACTGGGAGGGGGGGAGACCCAGTACTTC	CASSQLGGGETQYF
TRBV5-5	-	TRBJ1-2	TRBD1	TGTGCCAGCACCCCGACAGGGACCTCGATCTATGGCTACACCTTC	CASTPTGTSIYGYTF
TRBV6-2/TRBV6-3	-	TRBJ1-2	-	TGTGCCAGTACCCAAGAGGAGGCGGGCAGGGGCTACACCTTC	CASTQEEAGRGYTF
TRBV5-1	few	TRBJ2-3	-	TGCGCTAGCAGCTTGGAAACCAGGGGAGATACGCAGTATTTT	CASSLETRGDTQYF
TRBV10-3	-	TRBJ2-3	TRBD1	TGTGCCATCAGTGGACAGGGAATACGCACAGATACGCAGTATTTT	CAISGQGIRTDTQYF
TRBV29-1	few	TRBJ2-7	-	TGCAGCGTTCAAGATGACAGGACGAACGAGCAGTACTTC	CSVQDDRTNEQYF
TRBV20-1	few	TRBJ2-1	TRBD2	TGCAGTGCTTGGGCTAGCGGGCAAAACAATGAGCAGTTCTTC	CSAWASGQNNEQFF